Sequencing of this T cell receptor beta chain was carried out in a study of T-cell reconstitution after alpha-beta-depleted transplantation in children. General study findings and limits: A year had passed since transplant, and T-cell counts and diversity by then came mostly from newly produced T cells. Reportedly, only several hundred clones from non-depleted graft cells drove alpha-beta T-cell counts at about two months. The study traced high day-60 TCRbeta diversity in some patients to surviving recipient T cells and thymic progenitors.

This clonotype was observed a few times. Its antigen is not known. TCRbeta library preparation incorporated unique molecular identifiers. In TCRdb, the PCR reads were re-called with MiXCR into one record per CDR3 protein. The sample contains about a million distinct CDR3 sequences, around 30% of which appear only once. This TCR was sampled from a boy under two years old who had a stem cell transplant for SCID, so the T cells may come from the graft donor. The sequences come from PBMCs, mostly from graft donor cells, collected 360 days after TCRalphabeta/CD19-depleted stem cell transplant.

The CDR3, as DNA: TGTGCCAGCAGTTTACTGGGGGCTTTCTTT. Its translation: CASSLLGAFF. The gene calls are TRBV12-3 or TRBV12-4 and TRBJ1-1; D call uncertain. Trimming stripped 2 bases from V and 11 bases from J, with 6 bases between. This CDR3 comprises 10 residues.